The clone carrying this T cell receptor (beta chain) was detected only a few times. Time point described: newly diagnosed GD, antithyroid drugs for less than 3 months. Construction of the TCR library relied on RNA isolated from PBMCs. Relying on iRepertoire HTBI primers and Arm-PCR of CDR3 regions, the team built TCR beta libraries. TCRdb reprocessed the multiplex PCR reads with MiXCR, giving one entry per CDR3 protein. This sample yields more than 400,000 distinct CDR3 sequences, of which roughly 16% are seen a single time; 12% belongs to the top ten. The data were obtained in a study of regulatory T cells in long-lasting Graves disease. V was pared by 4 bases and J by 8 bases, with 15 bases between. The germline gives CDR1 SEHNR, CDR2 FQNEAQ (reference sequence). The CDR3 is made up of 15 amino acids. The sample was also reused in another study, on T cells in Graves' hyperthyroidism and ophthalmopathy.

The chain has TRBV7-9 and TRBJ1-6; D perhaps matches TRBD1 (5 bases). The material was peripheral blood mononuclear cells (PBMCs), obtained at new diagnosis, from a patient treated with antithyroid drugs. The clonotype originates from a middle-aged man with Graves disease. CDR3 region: CASSSPGLRDSPLHF. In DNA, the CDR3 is TGTGCCAGCAGCTCACCGGGACTTAGAGATTCACCCCTCCACTTT.